The sequence of this T cell receptor beta chain was determined in a study of OX40 agonist ivuxolimab in advanced cancers. Notes on the study in general: Not determined was the antigen specificity of the expanded peripheral T cells.

Unmatched junction bases numbered 3, after V lost 4 bases and J lost 2 bases. The CDR3 sequence is 14 residues long. The V gene's germline CDR1 is LGHNA and CDR2 YNFKEQ. Measured with immunoSEQ multiplex PCR; TCRdb has only the in-frame clones, and not every one. The sample includes tens of thousands of clones, roughly 86% of them seen just once. Worth noting for this clone: Its target is unknown.

The TCR comes from an adult with an advanced solid tumor such as melanoma, head and neck, liver or kidney cancer. The source material was CD4+ or CD8+ T cells sorted from blood, sampled in a trial of the OX40 agonist ivuxolimab. V is TRBV4-2 and J is TRBJ2-7, with 9 positions matching TRBD2. CDR3 in amino acids: CASSPRGGAYEQYF. CDR3 nucleotides: TGTGCCAGCAGCCCGCGGGGGGGAGCCTACGAGCAGTACTTC.